The T cell receptor (beta chain) under discussion was sequenced for a study of blood T cells in healthy people across ages. Germline V CDR1 and CDR2: DFQATT, SNEGSKA (reference sequence). The ends lost 4 bases at V and 8 bases at J; junction bases unmatched: 8. There are 14 residues in the CDR3. Primed by a sample-barcoded 5' primer and a J-beta primer mix, a second PCR proceeded for roughly 7 to 11 cycles. TCRdb re-called the 5' RACE reads with MiXCR, one entry per CDR3 protein. The sample holds about 780,000 distinct CDR3 sequences, about a quarter seen once. Overall study findings and caveats: It was not known whether donors were CMV positive (a possible confounder of expanded clonotype changes). Across the age range, TCR beta diversity per million T cells fell in a roughly linear way.

In regard to this clonotype: The antigen remains undetermined.

The same data also went into a second study, on T cells of mothers and their children. That publication notes: Samples were provided by three healthy Caucasian mothers and their six children. Sequencing returned over 9.5 million TCR beta CDR3 reads per mother and some 3 million per child.

Sequencing was done on a sample of blood. This rearrangement joins TRBV20-1 to TRBJ2-2; 9 nucleotides line up with TRBD1. This TCR came from a boy aged 5-17 years in good health. CDR3 nucleotide sequence: TGCAGTGCTATCCCTGGGGACAGGGCTGGGGAGCTGTTTTTT. This gives the protein CSAIPGDRAGELFF.